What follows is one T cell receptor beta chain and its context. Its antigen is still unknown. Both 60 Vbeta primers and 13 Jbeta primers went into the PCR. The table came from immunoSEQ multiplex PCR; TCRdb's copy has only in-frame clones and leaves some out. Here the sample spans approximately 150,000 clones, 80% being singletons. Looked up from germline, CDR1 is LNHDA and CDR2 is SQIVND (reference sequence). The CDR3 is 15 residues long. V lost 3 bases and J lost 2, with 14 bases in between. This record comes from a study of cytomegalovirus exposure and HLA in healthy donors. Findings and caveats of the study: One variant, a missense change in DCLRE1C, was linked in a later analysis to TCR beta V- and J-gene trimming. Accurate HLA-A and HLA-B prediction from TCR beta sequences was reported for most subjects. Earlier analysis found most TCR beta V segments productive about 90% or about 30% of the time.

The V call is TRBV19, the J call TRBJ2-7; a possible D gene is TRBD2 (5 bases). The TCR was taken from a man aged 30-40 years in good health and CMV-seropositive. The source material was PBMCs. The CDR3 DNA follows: TGTGCCAGTAGTATCGCTACGAGCGGAGCCTACGAGCAGTACTTC. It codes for CASSIATSGAYEQYF.